The present TCR beta chain was sequenced within a study of Ad26.COV2.S vaccination and SARS-CoV-2 variants. The wider study: Intramuscularly, Ad26.COV2.S was given either once or twice, 56 days apart.

This CDR3 is built from 13 residues. From germline, CDR1 is MRHNA and CDR2 SNTAGT. Trimming removed 7 bases from V and 5 bases from J, with 14 bases in between. Measured with immunoSEQ multiplex PCR; TCRdb has only the in-frame clones, and not every one. The sample holds 350,000 to 500,000 clones; 75% to 95% are singletons and the top ten take less than 15%. Treatment reported: approximately 18 received Ad26.COV2.S at low or high dose, single or two shots; 5 received placebo; per-sample allocation not given. Material that was analyzed had been drawn on day 63 after the first vaccine or placebo injection. In Boston, an adult donor aged 18-55 years took part.

Material: peripheral blood, obtained in a trial of Ad26.COV2.S vaccine versus placebo. The chain combines TRBV6-4 with TRBJ1-1; TRBD1 might be the D (5 bases). This receptor was obtained from a person between 18 and 65 years old who received the Ad26.COV2.S COVID-19 vaccine or a placebo. The CDR3 here is CASMRSEGTEAFF. In nucleotides, the CDR3 is TGTGCCAGCATGAGGTCTGAGGGGACTGAAGCTTTCTTT.